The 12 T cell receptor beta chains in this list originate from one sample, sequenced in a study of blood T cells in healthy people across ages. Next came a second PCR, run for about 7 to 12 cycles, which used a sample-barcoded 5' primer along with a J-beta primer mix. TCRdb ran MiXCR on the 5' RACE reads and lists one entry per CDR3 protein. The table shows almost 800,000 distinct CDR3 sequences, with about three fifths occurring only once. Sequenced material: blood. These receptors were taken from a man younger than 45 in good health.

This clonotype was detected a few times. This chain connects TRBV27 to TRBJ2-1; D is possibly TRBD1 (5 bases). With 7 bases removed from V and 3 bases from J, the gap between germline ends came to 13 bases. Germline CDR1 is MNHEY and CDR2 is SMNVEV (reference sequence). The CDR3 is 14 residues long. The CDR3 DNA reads TGTGCCAGCAAACCGAAGGGGTACTACAATGAGCAGTTCTTC. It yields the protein CASKPKGYYNEQFF.

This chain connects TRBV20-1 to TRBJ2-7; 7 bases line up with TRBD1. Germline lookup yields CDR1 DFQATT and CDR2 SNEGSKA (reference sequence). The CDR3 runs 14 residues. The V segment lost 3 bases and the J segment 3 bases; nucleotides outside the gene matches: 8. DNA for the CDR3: TGCAGTGCTAGGGAGACAGGGATAGGCTACGAGCAGTACTTC. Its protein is CSARETGIGYEQYF.

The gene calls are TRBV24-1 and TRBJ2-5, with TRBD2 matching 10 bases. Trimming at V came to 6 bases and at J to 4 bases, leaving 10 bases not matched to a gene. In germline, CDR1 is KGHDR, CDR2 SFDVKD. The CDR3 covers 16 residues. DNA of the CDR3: TGTGCCACCAGTCCCGCGGCTAGCGGGAGAGGAGAGACCCAGTACTTC. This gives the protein CATSPAASGRGETQYF.

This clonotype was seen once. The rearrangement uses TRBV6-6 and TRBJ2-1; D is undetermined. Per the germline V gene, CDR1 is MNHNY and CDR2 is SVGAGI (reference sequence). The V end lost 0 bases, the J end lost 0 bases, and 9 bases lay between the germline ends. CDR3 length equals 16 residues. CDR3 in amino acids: CASSYSRTPSYNEQFF. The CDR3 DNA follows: TGTGCCAGCAGTTACTCCCGTACGCCCTCCTACAATGAGCAGTTCTTC.

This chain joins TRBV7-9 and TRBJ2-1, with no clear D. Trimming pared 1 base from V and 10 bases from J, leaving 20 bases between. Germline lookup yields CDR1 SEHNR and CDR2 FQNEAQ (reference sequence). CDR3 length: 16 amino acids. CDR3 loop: CASSLEGRRPLWEQFF. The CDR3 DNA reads TGTGCCAGCAGCTTAGAAGGACGCCGCCCGTTATGGGAGCAGTTCTTC.

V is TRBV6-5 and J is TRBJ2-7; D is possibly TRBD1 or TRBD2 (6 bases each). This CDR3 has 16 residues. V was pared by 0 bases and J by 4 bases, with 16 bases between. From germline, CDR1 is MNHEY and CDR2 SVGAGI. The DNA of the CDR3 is TGTGCCAGCAGTTACTCCCTTGGGGGGCGAGGATACGAGCAGTACTTC. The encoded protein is CASSYSLGGRGYEQYF.

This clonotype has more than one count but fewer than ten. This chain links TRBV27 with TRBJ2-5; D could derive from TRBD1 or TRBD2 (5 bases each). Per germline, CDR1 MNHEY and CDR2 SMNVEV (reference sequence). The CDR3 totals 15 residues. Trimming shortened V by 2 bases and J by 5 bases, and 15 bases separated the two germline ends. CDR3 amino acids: CASSLLGTLGETQYF. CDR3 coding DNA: TGTGCCAGCAGTTTACTCGGGACCCTGGGGGAGACCCAGTACTTC.

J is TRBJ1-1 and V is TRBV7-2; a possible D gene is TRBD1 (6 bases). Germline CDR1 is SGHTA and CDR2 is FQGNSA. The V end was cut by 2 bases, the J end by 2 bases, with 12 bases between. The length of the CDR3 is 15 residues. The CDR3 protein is CASSLMWGANTEAFF. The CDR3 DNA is TGTGCCAGCAGCTTAATGTGGGGGGCAAACACTGAAGCTTTCTTT.

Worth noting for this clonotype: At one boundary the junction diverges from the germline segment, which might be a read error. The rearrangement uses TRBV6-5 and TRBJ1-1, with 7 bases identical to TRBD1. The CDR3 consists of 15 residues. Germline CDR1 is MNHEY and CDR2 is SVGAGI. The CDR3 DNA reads TGTACCAGCGGACGACGAGGGGGCCGGGACACTGAAGCTTTCTTT. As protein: CTSGRRGGRDTEAFF.

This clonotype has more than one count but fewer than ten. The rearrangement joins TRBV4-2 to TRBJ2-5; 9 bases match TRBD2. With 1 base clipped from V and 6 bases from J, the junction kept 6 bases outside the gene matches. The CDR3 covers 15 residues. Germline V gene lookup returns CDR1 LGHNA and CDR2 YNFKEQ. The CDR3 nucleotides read TGTGCCAGCAGCCAAGCAGCGGGGGGAGGCAAGACCCAGTACTTC. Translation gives CASSQAAGGGKTQYF.

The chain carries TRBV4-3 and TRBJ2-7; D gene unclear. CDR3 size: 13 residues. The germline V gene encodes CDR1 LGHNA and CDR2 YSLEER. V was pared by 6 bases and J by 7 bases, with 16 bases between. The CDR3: CASRQPAGHEQYF. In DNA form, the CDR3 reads TGCGCCAGCAGGCAGCCAGCCGGGCATGAGCAGTACTTC.

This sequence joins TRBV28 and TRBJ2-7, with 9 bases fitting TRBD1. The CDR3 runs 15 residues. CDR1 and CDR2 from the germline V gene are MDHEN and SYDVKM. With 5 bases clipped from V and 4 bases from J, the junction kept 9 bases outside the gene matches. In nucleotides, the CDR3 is TGTGCCAGCAGTACCTCCGGGACAGGGAGATACGAGCAGTACTTC. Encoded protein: CASSTSGTGRYEQYF.